This T cell receptor beta chain was identified during a study of PD-L1 blockade in urothelial cancer (dated by TCRdb to 2016 to 2017). In the study overall: Therapy was started around 2014 for all patients, and atezolizumab 1,200 mg was administered intravenously every 3 weeks. About nine tenths of the roughly 30 patients were males with bladder-origin urothelial cancer, and about 65% of the roughly 30 reported a prior smoking history. An ECOG performance status of 0 or 1 was recorded for the patients, and 0 to 3 prior chemotherapy regimens had been received by the patients. Blood samples were analyzed at two time points: 3 weeks after treatment start (second dose) and 6 weeks after treatment start. Blood samples yielded a median of roughly 140,000 T cells and around 80,000 unique TCRs, with median clonality approximately 0.08. The study was an exploratory multi-omic analysis of somatic, immune and clinical correlates of response to PD-L1 blockade with atezolizumab in urothelial cancer. Pretreatment tumor samples and matched peripheral blood, collected serially before and after atezolizumab treatment, underwent TCR sequencing. Progression-free survival longer than 6 months counted as durable clinical benefit, and TCR features were additionally tested against both progression-free and overall survival. Whole exome sequencing and RNA sequencing of pretreatment tumors were performed alongside TCR sequencing in the same patients. Durable clinical benefit was achieved by nine patients but not by the remaining 20. Some 29 patients had pretreatment blood TCR-seq, some 25 had at least one posttreatment blood collection, and some 25 had tumor TCR-seq. The paper as a whole reports these results and caveats: Because of the small sample size (n = 29) and the many exploratory analyses performed, the results are intended to be regarded as hypothesis-generating. A pretreatment peripheral blood TCR clonality below the median was linked to improved progression-free and overall survival. Among patients with durable benefit, tumor-associated TCR clones showed greater expansion in peripheral blood 3 weeks after treatment started (n ≈ 21, p = 0.022).

To estimate absolute template abundance from read counts, synthetic TCR analog templates were spiked into each PCR. Using the immunoSEQ assay, TCRbeta CDR3 regions were amplified from genomic DNA with bias-controlled V and J gene primers. Rearranged TCRbeta segments were sequenced at approximately 20X coverage. The authors processed their data as follows. Clustering was used to correct sequencing errors, and CDR3s were annotated against IMGT so that V, D and J genes could be assigned. Only productive TCRbeta rearrangements were used in downstream analyses, excluding out-of-frame or stop-codon sequences. To compute clonality, Shannon entropy was normalized by the log of the number of unique productive sequences and then subtracted from one. Clones differing between time points or between blood and tumor were identified using Fisher's exact test with Benjamini-Hochberg correction, with an adjusted p below 0.01 applied as the threshold. Held by TCRdb, this immuneACCESS table contains in-frame sequences only and omits some clones. Under half of the omission traces to an unresolved V gene where checked; the cause of the rest is unknown. That table supplies the V and J calls and clone size; D and trimming were determined from the DNA. Across this sample there are roughly 30,000 clones, with 70% to 90% seen only once. The ten top clones hold 6.5% to 8% of the sample.

With respect to this clone: Its specific antigen is unknown. Base qualities are missing; no much larger clone stands one base away.

The sample's time point label, in plain terms: peripheral blood 6 weeks after treatment start. A total of roughly 30 patients with locally advanced or metastatic urothelial carcinoma, treated at Memorial Sloan Kettering on a trial protocol, made up the cohort. Peripheral blood mononuclear cells were collected pretreatment and during treatment, at between 1 and 8 total time points per patient. The Qiagen DNeasy Blood extraction kit was used to purify genomic DNA from total PBMCs and tumor samples. Collected pretreatment and during treatment, PBMCs were isolated and stored as previously described. Between the V and J ends, shortened by 0 bases and 2 bases respectively, the junction contains 7 bases. The CDR3 has 14 amino acids, counting the end cysteine and phenylalanine. Just CDR3 DNA is preserved here, 42 bases in frame from base 1. CDR1 SGHRS and CDR2 YFSETQ are derived from the germline V gene.

The chain couples TRBV5-1 to TRBJ2-3; the D gene is possibly TRBD1, with 6 bases matching. The sequencing here drew on PBMCs, taken around atezolizumab (anti-PD-L1) treatment. This receptor was obtained from a man older than 75 with urothelial cancer. This receptor carries the CDR3 CASSLDRATDTQYF. Here is the DNA: TGCGCCAGCAGCTTGGACAGGGCCACAGATACGCAGTATTTT.